The rows below give T cell receptor beta chains drawn from one sample of a study of T cells in Graves' hyperthyroidism and ophthalmopathy. Via MiXCR, TCRdb re-called the multiplex PCR reads, giving one row per CDR3 protein. The repertoire consists of approximately 590,000 distinct CDR3 sequences, with 15% to 19% occurring once and the leading ten covering under 8%. The sequenced material came from blood. These receptors originate from a woman in her 30s with Graves' hyperthyroidism. Both conserved end residues are trimmed from each CDR3. A D gene is named only where the DNA matches it firmly.

d_call: NA; j_call: TRBJ2-7; v_call: TRBV4-1; cdr3_aa: ASSPMRAYEQY
d_call: NA; j_call: TRBJ1-3; v_call: TRBV2; cdr3_aa: ASSDVGGATGNTIY
d_call: NA; j_call: TRBJ2-5; v_call: TRBV5-8; cdr3_aa: ASSLWGVQETQY
d_call: TRBD1; j_call: TRBJ2-7; v_call: TRBV28; cdr3_aa: ASSLSGTANYEQY
d_call: TRBD1; j_call: TRBJ1-4; v_call: TRBV19; cdr3_aa: ASSIGGTGNEKLF
d_call: NA; j_call: TRBJ2-7; v_call: TRBV6-2/TRBV6-3; cdr3_aa: ASSYYRGRTYEQY
d_call: NA; j_call: TRBJ1-5; v_call: TRBV7-9; cdr3_aa: ASSLEQGTGQPQH
d_call: TRBD2; j_call: TRBJ2-7; v_call: TRBV27; cdr3_aa: ASSYHPGLAGVTEQY
d_call: NA; j_call: TRBJ1-1; v_call: TRBV12-3/TRBV12-4; cdr3_aa: ASSSPGHMNTEAF
d_call: TRBD1; j_call: TRBJ2-7; v_call: TRBV4-3; cdr3_aa: ASSQVRGLSAEQY
d_call: TRBD2; j_call: TRBJ2-7; v_call: TRBV20-1; cdr3_aa: SALAETYEQY
d_call: NA; j_call: TRBJ2-3; v_call: TRBV7-9; cdr3_aa: ASNFPAGTDTQY
d_call: NA; j_call: TRBJ2-2; v_call: TRBV6-1; cdr3_aa: ASSKLEGVGTGELF
d_call: NA; j_call: TRBJ2-1; v_call: TRBV29-1; cdr3_aa: SVEGTELAVYNEQF
d_call: NA; j_call: TRBJ2-7; v_call: TRBV7-9; cdr3_aa: ASSPISGLYSYEQY
d_call: NA; j_call: TRBJ1-1; v_call: TRBV30; cdr3_aa: AWSRTENTEAF
d_call: TRBD1; j_call: TRBJ2-6; v_call: TRBV27; cdr3_aa: ASSGTGTGANVLT
d_call: NA; j_call: TRBJ1-4; v_call: TRBV3-1; cdr3_aa: ASSQDLSTNEKLF
d_call: NA; j_call: TRBJ2-3; v_call: TRBV2; cdr3_aa: ASKGRTDTQY
d_call: NA; j_call: TRBJ2-5; v_call: TRBV14; cdr3_aa: ASSHFNSAQEAQY
d_call: NA; j_call: TRBJ2-3; v_call: TRBV18; cdr3_aa: ASSPSQGDTQY
d_call: TRBD2; j_call: TRBJ2-2; v_call: TRBV9; cdr3_aa: ASSVVSGRAHEDTGELF
d_call: NA; j_call: TRBJ2-2; v_call: TRBV2; cdr3_aa: ASSRDLNTGELF
d_call: TRBD2; j_call: TRBJ2-3; v_call: TRBV3-1; cdr3_aa: ASSQGRLAGAYADTQY
d_call: TRBD2; j_call: TRBJ2-7; v_call: TRBV6-6; cdr3_aa: ASSYSAASGKYEQY
d_call: NA; j_call: TRBJ1-1; v_call: TRBV12-5; cdr3_aa: ASGLGPSKGGAF
d_call: NA; j_call: TRBJ2-3; v_call: TRBV5-1; cdr3_aa: ASSLAAGTSSTDTQY
d_call: TRBD2; j_call: TRBJ2-1; v_call: TRBV4-1; cdr3_aa: ASSPWGTSVSEQF
d_call: NA; j_call: TRBJ2-7; v_call: TRBV6-2/TRBV6-3; cdr3_aa: ASSTSGTGRYEQY
d_call: NA; j_call: TRBJ1-5; v_call: TRBV10-1; cdr3_aa: ASSLRGYTGNQPQH
d_call: TRBD1; j_call: TRBJ2-7; v_call: TRBV10-3; cdr3_aa: AISEDDRVVHEQY
d_call: TRBD1; j_call: TRBJ1-1; v_call: TRBV5-1; cdr3_aa: ASLGQGDTEAF
d_call: NA; j_call: TRBJ2-7; v_call: TRBV7-2; cdr3_aa: ASSLANAYEQY
d_call: NA; j_call: TRBJ2-1; v_call: TRBV6-1; cdr3_aa: ASSENEQF
d_call: NA; j_call: TRBJ2-2; v_call: TRBV7-3; cdr3_aa: ASSRNRDTGELF
d_call: TRBD1; j_call: TRBJ2-7; v_call: TRBV27; cdr3_aa: ASSPIRDRSYEQY
d_call: TRBD2; j_call: TRBJ2-1; v_call: TRBV29-1; cdr3_aa: SVVSGRGNEQF
d_call: NA; j_call: TRBJ2-7; v_call: TRBV13; cdr3_aa: ASSFFGSYEQY
d_call: NA; j_call: TRBJ2-1; v_call: TRBV20-1; cdr3_aa: SARYRDVWF
d_call: NA; j_call: TRBJ1-6; v_call: TRBV14; cdr3_aa: ASSQGNRLYNSPLH
d_call: NA; j_call: TRBJ2-5; v_call: TRBV7-3; cdr3_aa: ASSLSGTLQGTQY
d_call: TRBD1; j_call: TRBJ1-5; v_call: TRBV24-1; cdr3_aa: ATSESGTASNQPQH
d_call: TRBD2; j_call: TRBJ2-1; v_call: TRBV11-2; cdr3_aa: ASSSKTSGGNLNEQF